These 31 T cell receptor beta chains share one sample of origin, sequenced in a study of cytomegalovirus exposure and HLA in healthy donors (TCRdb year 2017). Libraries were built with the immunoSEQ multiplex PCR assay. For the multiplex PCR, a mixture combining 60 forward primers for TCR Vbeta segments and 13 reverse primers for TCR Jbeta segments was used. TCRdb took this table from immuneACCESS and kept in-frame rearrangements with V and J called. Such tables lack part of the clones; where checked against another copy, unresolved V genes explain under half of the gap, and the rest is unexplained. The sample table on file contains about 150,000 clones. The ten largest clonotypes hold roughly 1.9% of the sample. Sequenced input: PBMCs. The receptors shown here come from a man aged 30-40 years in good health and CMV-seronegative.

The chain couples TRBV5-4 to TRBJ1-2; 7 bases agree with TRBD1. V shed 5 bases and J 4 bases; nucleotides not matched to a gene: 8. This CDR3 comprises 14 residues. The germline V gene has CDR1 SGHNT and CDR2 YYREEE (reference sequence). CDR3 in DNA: TGTGCCAGCAGGCTCTGGGCAGGGGGCTATGGCTACACCTTC. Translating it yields CASRLWAGGYGYTF.

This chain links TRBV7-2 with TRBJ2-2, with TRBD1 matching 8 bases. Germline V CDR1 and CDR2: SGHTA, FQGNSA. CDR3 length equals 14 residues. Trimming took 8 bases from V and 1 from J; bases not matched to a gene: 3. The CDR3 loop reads CASSGTGNTGELFF. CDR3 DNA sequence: TGTGCCAGCTCCGGGACAGGGAACACCGGGGAGCTGTTTTTT.

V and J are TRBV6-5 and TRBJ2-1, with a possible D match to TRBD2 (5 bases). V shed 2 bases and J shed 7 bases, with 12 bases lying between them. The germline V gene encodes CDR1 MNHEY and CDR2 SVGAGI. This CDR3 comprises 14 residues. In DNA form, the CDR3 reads TGTGCCAGCAGTTACAATTGGGAGAGGAATGAGCAGTTCTTC. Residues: CASSYNWERNEQFF.

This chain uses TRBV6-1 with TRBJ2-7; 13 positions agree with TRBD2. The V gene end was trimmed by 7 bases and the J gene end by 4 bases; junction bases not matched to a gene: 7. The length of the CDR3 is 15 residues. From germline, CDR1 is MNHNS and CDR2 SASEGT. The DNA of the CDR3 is TGTGCCAGCATCCTAAGGACTAGCGGGAGTTACGAGCAGTACTTC. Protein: CASILRTSGSYEQYF.

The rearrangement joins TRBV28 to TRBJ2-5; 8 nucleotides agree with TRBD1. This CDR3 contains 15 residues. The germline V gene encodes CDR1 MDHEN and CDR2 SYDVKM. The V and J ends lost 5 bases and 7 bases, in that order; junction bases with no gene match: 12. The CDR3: CASSPGGTGRGTQYF. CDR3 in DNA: TGTGCCAGCAGTCCCGGAGGGACAGGAAGGGGGACCCAGTACTTC. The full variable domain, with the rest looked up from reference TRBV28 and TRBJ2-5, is DVKVTQSSRYLVKRTGEKVFLECVQDMDHENMFWYRQDPGLGLRLIYFSYDVKMKEKGDIPEGYSVSREKKERFSLILESASTNQTSMYLCASSPGGTGRGTQYFGPGTRLLVL.

The CDR3 loop reads CASSADDRGYEQYF. Here the CDR3 DNA reads TGTGCCAGCAGTGCAGACGACAGGGGCTACGAGCAGTACTTC. The chain carries TRBV25-1 and TRBJ2-7; 8 nucleotides match TRBD1. V dropped 4 bases and J dropped 3; count of bases not matched to a gene: 5. Germline values: CDR1 MGHDK, CDR2 SYGVNS. The CDR3 has 14 amino acids.

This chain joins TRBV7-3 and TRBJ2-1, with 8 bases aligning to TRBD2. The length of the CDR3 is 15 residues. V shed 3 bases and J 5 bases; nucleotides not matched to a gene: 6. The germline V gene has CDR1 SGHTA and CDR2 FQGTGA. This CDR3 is CASSLKRERNNEQFF. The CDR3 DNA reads TGTGCCAGCAGCTTGAAGCGGGAGAGGAACAATGAGCAGTTCTTC.

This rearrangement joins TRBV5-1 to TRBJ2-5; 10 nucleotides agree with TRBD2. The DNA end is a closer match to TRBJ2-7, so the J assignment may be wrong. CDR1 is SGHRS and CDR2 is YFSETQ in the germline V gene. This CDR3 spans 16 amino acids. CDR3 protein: CASSLDVLAGAFEQYF. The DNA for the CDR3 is TGCGCCAGCAGCTTGGATGTCCTAGCGGGAGCCTTCGAGCAGTACTTC.

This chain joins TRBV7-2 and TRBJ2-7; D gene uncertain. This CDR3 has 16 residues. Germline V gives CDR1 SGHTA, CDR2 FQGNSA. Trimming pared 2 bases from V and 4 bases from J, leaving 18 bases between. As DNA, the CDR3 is TGTGCCAGCAGCTTATACAGCAGCACTCATGGTTACGAGCAGTACTTC. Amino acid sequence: CASSLYSSTHGYEQYF.

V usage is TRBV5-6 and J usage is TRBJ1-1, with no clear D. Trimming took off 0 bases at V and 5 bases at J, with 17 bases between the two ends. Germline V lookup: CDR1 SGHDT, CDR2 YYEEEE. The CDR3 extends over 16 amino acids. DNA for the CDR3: TGTGCCAGCAGCTTGGTGGGGAGATCCGCGGCAACTGAAGCTTTCTTT. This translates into CASSLVGRSAATEAFF.

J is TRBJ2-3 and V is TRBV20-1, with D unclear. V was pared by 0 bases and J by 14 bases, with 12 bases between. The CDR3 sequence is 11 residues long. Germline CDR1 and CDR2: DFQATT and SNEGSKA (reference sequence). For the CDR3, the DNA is TGCAGTGCTAGAGATCTCTCTCTTTTGTATTTT. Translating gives CSARDLSLLYF.

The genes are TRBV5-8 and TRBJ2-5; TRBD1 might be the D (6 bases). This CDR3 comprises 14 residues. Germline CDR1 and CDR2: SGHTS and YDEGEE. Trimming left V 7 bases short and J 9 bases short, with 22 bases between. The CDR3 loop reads CASDRMSVRGAQYF. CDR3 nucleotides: TGTGCCAGCGACAGGATGAGCGTAAGAGGGGCCCAGTACTTC.

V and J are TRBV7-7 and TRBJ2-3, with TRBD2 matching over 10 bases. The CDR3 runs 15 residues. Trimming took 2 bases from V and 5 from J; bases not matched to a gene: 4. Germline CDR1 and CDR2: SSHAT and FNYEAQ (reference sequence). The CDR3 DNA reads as TGTGCCAGCAGCTTACTAGCGGGAGAGGTAGATACGCAGTATTTT. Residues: CASSLLAGEVDTQYF. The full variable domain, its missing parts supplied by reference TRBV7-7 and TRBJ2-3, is GAGVSQSPRYKVTKRGQDVTLRCDPISSHATLYWYQQALGQGPEFLTYFNYEAQPDKSGLPSDRFSAERPEGSISTLTIQRTEQRDSAMYRCASSLLAGEVDTQYFGPGTRLTVL.

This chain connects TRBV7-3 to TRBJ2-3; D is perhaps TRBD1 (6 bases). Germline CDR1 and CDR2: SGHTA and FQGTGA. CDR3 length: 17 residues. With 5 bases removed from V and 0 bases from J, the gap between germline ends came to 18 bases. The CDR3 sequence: CASSLSLQGISTDTQYF. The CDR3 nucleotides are TGTGCCAGCAGCCTCTCCCTGCAGGGGATCAGCACAGATACGCAGTATTTT.

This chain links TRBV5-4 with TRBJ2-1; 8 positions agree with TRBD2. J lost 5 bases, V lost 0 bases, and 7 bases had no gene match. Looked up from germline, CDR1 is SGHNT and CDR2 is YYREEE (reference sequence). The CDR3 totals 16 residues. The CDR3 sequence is CASSLVVVAGHNEQFF. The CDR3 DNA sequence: TGTGCCAGCAGCTTGGTGGTAGTAGCGGGACACAATGAGCAGTTCTTC.

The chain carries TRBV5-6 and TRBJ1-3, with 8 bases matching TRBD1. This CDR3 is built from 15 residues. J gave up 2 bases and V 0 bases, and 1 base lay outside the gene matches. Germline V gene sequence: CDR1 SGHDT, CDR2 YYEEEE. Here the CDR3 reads CASSLEQGAGNTIYF. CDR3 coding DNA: TGTGCCAGCAGCTTGGAACAGGGGGCTGGAAACACCATATATTTT.

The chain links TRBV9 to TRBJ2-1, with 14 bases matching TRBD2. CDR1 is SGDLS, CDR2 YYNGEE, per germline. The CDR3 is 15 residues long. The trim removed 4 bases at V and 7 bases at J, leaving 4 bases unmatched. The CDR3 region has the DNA TGTGCCAGCAGCCCAGGACTAGCGGGAGGTAATGAGCAGTTCTTC. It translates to CASSPGLAGGNEQFF.

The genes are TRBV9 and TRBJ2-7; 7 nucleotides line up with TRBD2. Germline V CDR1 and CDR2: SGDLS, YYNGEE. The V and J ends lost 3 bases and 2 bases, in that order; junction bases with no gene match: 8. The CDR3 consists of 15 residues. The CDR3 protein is CASSASSGPTYEQYF. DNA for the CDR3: TGTGCCAGCAGCGCCTCTAGCGGACCCACCTACGAGCAGTACTTC.

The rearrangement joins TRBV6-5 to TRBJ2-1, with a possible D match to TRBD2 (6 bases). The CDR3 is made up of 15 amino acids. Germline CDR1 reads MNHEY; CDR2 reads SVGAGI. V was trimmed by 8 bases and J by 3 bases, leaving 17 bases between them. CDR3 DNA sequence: TGTGCCAGCTCCGAGACCGGGACTCTCTACAATGAGCAGTTCTTC. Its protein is CASSETGTLYNEQFF.

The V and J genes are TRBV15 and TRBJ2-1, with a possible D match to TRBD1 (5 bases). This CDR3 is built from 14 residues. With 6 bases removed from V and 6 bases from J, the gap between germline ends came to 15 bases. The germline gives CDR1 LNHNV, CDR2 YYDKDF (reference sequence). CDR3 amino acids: CATRAGLSGNEQFF. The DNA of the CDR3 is TGTGCCACCAGGGCAGGGCTGTCGGGCAATGAGCAGTTCTTC.

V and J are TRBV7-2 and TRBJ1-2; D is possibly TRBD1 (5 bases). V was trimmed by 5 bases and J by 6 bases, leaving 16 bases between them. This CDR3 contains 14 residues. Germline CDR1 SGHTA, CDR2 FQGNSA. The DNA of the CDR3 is TGTGCCAGCAGCCCCGGGACGGGACTCGATGGCTACACCTTC. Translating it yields CASSPGTGLDGYTF.

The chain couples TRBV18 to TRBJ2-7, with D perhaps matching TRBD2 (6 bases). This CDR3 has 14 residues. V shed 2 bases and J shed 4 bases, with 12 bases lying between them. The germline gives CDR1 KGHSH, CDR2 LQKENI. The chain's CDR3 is CASSPRREVYEQYF. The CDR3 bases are TGTGCCAGCTCACCAAGGAGGGAGGTATACGAGCAGTACTTC.

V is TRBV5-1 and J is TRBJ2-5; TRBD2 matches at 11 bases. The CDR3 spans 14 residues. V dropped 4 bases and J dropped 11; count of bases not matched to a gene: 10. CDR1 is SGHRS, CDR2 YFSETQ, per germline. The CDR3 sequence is CASSVIAGGREQYF. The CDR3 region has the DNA TGCGCCAGCAGCGTTATAGCGGGAGGGCGGGAGCAGTACTTC.

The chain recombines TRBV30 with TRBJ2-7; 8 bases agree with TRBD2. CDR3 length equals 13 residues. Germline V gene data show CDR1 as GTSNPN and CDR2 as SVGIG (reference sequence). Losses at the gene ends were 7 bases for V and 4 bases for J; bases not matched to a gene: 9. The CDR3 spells CASGGASGYEQYF. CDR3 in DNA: TGTGCCTCCGGGGGGGCTAGCGGTTACGAGCAGTACTTC. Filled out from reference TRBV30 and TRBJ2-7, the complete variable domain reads SQTIHQWPATLVQPVGSPLSLECTVEGTSNPNLYWYRQAAGRGLQLLFYSVGIGQISSEVPQNLSASRPQDRQFILSSKKLLLSDSGFYLCASGGASGYEQYFGPGTRLTVT.

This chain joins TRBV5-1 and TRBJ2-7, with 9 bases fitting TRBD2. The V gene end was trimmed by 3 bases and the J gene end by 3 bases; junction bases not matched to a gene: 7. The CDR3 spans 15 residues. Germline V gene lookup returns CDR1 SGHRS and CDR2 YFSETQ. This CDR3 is CASSSFSGSSYEQYF. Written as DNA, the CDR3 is TGCGCCAGCAGCTCATTTAGCGGGAGCAGCTACGAGCAGTACTTC.

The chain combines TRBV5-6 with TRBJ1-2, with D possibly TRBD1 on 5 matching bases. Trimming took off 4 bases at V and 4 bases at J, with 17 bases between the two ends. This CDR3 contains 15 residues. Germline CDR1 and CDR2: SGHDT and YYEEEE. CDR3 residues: CASSDATERLYGYTF. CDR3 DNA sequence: TGTGCCAGCAGCGACGCGACAGAGCGTCTCTATGGCTACACCTTC.

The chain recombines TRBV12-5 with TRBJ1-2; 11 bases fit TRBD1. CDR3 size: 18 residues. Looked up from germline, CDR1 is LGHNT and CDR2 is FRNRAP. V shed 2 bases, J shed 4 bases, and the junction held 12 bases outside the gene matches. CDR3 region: CASGLRPLGTGGSYGYTF. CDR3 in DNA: TGTGCTAGTGGTTTGCGGCCCCTAGGGACAGGGGGGTCCTATGGCTACACCTTC.

The CDR3 DNA reads TGTGCCAGCAGTTTAAGGGGACAGGGGGTATGGCAGCCCCAGCATTTT. Its translation is CASSLRGQGVWQPQHF. V and J are TRBV27 and TRBJ1-5, with TRBD1 identical over 11 bases. Germline V gene lookup returns CDR1 MNHEY and CDR2 SMNVEV (reference sequence). The V and J ends lost 2 bases and 7 bases, in that order; junction bases with no gene match: 7. The CDR3 spans 16 residues.

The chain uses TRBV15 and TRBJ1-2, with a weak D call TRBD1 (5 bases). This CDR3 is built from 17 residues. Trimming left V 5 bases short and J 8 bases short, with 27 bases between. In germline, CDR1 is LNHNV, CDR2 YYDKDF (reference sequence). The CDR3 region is CATSLRAVPTVPWGYTF. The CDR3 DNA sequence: TGTGCCACCAGCCTTAGGGCGGTTCCGACAGTTCCCTGGGGCTACACCTTC. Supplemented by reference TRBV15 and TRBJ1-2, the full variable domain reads DAMVIQNPRYQVTQFGKPVTLSCSQTLNHNVMYWYQQKSSQAPKLLFHYYDKDFNNEADTPDNFQSRRPNTSFCFLDIRSPGLGDTAMYLCATSLRAVPTVPWGYTFGSGTRLTVV.

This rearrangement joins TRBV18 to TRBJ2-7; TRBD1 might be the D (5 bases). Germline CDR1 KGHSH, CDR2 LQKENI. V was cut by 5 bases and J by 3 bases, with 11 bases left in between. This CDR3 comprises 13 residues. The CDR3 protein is CASSSDINYEQYF. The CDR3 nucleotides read TGTGCCAGCTCATCGGACATAAACTACGAGCAGTACTTC.

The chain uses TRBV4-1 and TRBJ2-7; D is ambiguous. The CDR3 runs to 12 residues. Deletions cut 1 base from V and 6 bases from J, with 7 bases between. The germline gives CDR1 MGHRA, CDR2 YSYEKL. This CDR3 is CASSQGSLEQYF. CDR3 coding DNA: TGCGCCAGCAGCCAAGGTAGTCTCGAGCAGTACTTC.